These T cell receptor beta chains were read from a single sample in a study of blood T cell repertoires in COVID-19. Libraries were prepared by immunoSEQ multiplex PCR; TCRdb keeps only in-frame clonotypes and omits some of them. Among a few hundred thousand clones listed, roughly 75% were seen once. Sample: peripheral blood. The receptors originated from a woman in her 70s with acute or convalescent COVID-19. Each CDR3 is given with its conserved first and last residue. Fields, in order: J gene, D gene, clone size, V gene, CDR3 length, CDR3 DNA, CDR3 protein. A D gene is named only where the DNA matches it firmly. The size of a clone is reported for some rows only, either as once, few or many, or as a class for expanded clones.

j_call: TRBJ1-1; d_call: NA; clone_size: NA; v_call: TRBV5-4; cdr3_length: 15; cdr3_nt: TGTGCCAGCAGCTTGGCGGGCAGGGCGAACACTGAAGCTTTCTTT; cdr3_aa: CASSLAGRANTEAFF
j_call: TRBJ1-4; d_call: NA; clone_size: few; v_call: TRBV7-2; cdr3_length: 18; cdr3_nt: TGTGCCAGCAGCTTATTGTCACCGTACAGGTCACCCAGGGGAAAACTGTTTTTT; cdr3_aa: CASSLLSPYRSPRGKLFF
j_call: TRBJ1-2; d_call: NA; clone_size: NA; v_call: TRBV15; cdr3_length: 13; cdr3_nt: TGTGCCACCAGCAGAGATTTAACATATGGCTACACCTTC; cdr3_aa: CATSRDLTYGYTF
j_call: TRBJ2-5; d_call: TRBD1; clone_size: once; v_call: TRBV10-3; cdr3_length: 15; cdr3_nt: TGTGCCATCCGCGGACAGGGGGCCCTCCAAGAGACCCAGTACTTC; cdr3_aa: CAIRGQGALQETQYF
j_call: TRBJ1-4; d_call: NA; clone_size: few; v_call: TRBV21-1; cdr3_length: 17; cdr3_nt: TGTGCCAGCAGCAAGTCACCCAGGGACTCAACTAATGAAAAACTGTTTTTT; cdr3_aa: CASSKSPRDSTNEKLFF
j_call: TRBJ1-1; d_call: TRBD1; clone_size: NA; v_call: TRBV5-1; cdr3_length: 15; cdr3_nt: TGCGCCAGCAGCCCCTCGACAGGGGGAGAAACTGAAGCTTTCTTT; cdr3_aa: CASSPSTGGETEAFF
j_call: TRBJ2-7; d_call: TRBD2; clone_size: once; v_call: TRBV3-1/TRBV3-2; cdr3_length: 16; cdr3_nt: TGTGCCAGCAGCCGTTCTAGCGGGGGACTAACCTACGAGCAGTACTTC; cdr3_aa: CASSRSSGGLTYEQYF
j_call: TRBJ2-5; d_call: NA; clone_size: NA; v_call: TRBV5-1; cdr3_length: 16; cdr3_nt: TGCGCCAGCAGCTTGTCAGGGCAGGGGGGCCAAGAGACCCAGTACTTC; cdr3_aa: CASSLSGQGGQETQYF
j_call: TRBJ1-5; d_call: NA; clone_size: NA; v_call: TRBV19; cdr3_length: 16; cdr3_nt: TGTGCCGGTAGCCCCCAGGGTGGGGTCAGCAATCAGCCCCAGCATTTT; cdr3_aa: CAGSPQGGVSNQPQHF
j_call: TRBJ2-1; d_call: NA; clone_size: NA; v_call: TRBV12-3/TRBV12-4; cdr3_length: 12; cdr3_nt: TGTGCCAGCAGCCACTCGGGGAATGAGCAGTTCTTC; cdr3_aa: CASSHSGNEQFF
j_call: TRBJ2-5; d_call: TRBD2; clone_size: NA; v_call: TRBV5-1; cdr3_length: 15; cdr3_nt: TGCGCCAGCAGCCAAGGGACTAGCGCGGGAGAGACCCAGTACTTC; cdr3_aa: CASSQGTSAGETQYF
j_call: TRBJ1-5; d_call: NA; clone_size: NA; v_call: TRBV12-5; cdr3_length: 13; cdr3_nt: TGTGCTAGTGGTTTGGGGGGCGATCAGCCCCAGCATTTT; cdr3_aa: CASGLGGDQPQHF
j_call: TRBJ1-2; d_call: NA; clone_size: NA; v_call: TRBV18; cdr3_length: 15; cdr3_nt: TGTGCCAGCTCACCGACAAACAGGGTTCCGGGGGGCTACACCTTC; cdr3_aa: CASSPTNRVPGGYTF
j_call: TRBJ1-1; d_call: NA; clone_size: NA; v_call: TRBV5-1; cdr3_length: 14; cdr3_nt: TGCGCCAGCAGCCAGACCCATGAGGCCACTGAAGCTTTCTTT; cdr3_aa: CASSQTHEATEAFF
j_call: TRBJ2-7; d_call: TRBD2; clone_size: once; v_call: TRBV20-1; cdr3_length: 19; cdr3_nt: TGCAGTGCTAGTTCCGCGCCTGGGACTAGCGGGGGGCTTTTCTACGAGCAGTACTTC; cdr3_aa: CSASSAPGTSGGLFYEQYF
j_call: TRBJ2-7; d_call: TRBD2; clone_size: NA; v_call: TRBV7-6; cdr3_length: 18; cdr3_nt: TGTGCCAGCAGCTCTTCCCCGGGACTAGCGGGGGGGAACTACGAGCAGTACTTC; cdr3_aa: CASSSSPGLAGGNYEQYF
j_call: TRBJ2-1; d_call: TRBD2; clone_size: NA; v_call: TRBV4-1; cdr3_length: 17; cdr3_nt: TGCGCCAGCAGCCAAGAGGCGACCCTAGCGGGCTACAATGAGCAGTTCTTC; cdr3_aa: CASSQEATLAGYNEQFF
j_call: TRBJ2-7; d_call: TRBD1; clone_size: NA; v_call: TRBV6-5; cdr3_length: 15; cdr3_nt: TGTGCCAGCAGTCTGACGGGACAGGGTACCTACGAGCAGTACTTC; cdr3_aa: CASSLTGQGTYEQYF
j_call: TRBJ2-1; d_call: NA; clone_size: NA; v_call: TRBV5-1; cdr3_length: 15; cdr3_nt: TGCGCCAGCAAACCGACCATCGGGGTTACGCATGAGCAGTTCTTC; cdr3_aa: CASKPTIGVTHEQFF